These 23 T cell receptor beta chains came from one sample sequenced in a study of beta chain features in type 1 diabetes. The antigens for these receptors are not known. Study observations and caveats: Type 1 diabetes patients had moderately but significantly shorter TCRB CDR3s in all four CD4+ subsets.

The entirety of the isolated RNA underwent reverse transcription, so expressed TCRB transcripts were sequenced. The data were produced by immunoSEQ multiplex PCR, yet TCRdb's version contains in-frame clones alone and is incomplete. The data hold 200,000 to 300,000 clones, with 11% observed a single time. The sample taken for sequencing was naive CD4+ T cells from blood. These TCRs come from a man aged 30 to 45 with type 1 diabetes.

The CDR3 is CASSLGSQQETQYF. In DNA form, the CDR3 reads TGTGCCAGCAGCCTCGGGAGTCAGCAAGAGACCCAGTACTTC. V gene TRBV5-4 combines with J gene TRBJ2-5, with D maybe TRBD2 (6 bases). V was pared by 4 bases and J by 2 bases, with 12 bases between. This CDR3 is built from 14 residues. Germline CDR1 reads SGHNT; CDR2 reads YYREEE (reference sequence).

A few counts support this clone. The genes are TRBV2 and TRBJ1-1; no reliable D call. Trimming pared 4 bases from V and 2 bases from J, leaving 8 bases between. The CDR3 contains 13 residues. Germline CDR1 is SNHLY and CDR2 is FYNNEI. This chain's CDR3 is CASSVGVNTEAFF. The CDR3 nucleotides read TGTGCCAGCAGTGTAGGAGTAAACACTGAAGCTTTCTTT.

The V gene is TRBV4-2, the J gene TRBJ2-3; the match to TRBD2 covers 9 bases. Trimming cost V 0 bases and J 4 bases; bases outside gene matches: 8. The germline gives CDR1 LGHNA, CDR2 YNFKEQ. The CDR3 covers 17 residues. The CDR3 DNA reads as TGTGCCAGCAGCCAAGAAGGTAGCGGGGGTGGATCAGATACGCAGTATTTT. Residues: CASSQEGSGGGSDTQYF.

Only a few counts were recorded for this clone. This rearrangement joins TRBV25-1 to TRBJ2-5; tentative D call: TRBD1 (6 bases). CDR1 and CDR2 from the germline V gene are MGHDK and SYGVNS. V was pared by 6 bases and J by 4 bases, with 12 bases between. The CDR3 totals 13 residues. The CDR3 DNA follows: TGTGCCAGCAGCAGGGGATTGGGAGAGACCCAGTACTTC. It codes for CASSRGLGETQYF.

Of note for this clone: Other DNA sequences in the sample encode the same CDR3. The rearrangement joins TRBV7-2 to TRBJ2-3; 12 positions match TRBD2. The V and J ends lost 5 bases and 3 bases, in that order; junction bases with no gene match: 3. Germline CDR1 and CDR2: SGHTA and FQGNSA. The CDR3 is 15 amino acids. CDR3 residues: CASSRLAGATDTQYF. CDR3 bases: TGTGCCAGCAGCAGACTAGCGGGGGCTACAGATACGCAGTATTTT.

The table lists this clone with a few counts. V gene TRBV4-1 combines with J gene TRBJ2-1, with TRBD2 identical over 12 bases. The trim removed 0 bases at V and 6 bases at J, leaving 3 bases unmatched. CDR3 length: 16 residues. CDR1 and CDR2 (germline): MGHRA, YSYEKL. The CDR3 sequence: CASSQDRLAGANEQFF. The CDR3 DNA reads TGCGCCAGCAGCCAAGATCGACTAGCGGGGGCCAATGAGCAGTTCTTC.

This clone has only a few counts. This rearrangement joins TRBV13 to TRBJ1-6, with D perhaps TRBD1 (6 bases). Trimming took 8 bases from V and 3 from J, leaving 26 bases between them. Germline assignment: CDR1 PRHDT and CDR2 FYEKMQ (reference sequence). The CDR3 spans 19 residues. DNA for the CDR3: TGTGCCAGCCGGCCTCGTAACAGGGTTCCGTTCGTCTATAATTCACCCCTCCACTTT. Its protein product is CASRPRNRVPFVYNSPLHF.

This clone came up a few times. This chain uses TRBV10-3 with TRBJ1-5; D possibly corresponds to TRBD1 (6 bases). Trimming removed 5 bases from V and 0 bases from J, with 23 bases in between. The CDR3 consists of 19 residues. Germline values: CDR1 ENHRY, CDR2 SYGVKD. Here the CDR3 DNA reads TGTGCCATCAGTCCACTACTGGTATGGGACATCAATAGCAATCAGCCCCAGCATTTT. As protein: CAISPLLVWDINSNQPQHF.

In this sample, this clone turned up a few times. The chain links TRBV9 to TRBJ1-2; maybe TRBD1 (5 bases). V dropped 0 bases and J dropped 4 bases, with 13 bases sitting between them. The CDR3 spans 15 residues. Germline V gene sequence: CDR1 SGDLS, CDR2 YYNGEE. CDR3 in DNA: TGTGCCAGCAGCGTAGCTCCAGACAGATCCTATGGCTACACCTTC. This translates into CASSVAPDRSYGYTF.

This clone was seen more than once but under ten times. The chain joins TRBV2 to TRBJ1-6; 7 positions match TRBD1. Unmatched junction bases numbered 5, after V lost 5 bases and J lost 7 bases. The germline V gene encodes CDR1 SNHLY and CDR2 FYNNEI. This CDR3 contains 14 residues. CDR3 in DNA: TGTGCCAGCAGTCCACAGGGGAAAAATTCACCCCTCCACTTT. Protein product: CASSPQGKNSPLHF.

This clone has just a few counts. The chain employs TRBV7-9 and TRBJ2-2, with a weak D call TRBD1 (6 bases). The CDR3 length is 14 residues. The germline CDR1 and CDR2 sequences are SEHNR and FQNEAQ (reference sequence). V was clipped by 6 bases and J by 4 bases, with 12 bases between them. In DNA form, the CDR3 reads TGTGCCAGCAGGACTACAGGGACCACCGGGGAGCTGTTTTTT. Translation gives CASRTTGTTGELFF.

CDR3 region: CASQTANTEAFF. CDR3 nucleotide sequence: TGTGCCTCACAAACAGCGAACACTGAAGCTTTCTTT. The J gene is TRBJ1-1, the V gene TRBV30, with unresolved D. Germline V gene data show CDR1 as GTSNPN and CDR2 as SVGIG (reference sequence). CDR3 length equals 12 residues. Trimming removed 7 bases from V and 1 base from J, with 10 bases in between.

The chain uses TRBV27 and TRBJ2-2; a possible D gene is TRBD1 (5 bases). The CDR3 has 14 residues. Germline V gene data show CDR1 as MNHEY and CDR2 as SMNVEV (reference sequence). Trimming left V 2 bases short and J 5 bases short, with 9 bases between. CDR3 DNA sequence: TGTGCCAGCAGTTTAAGGGGTAGGACCGGGGAGCTGTTTTTT. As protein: CASSLRGRTGELFF.

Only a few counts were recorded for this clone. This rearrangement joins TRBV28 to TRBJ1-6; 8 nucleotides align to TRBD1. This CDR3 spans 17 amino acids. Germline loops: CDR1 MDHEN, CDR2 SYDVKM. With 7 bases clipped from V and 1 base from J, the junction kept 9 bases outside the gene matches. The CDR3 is CASTGGGFWSYNSPLHF. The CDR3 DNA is TGTGCCAGCACAGGGGGCGGTTTTTGGTCCTATAATTCACCCCTCCACTTT. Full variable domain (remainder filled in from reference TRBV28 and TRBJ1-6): DVKVTQSSRYLVKRTGEKVFLECVQDMDHENMFWYRQDPGLGLRLIYFSYDVKMKEKGDIPEGYSVSREKKERFSLILESASTNQTSMYLCASTGGGFWSYNSPLHFGNGTRLTVT.

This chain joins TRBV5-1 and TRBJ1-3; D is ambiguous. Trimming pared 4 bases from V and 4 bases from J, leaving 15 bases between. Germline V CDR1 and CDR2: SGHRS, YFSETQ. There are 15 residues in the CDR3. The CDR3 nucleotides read TGCGCCAGCAGCCACGGAGACGGCTCGGGAAACACCATATATTTT. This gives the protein CASSHGDGSGNTIYF.

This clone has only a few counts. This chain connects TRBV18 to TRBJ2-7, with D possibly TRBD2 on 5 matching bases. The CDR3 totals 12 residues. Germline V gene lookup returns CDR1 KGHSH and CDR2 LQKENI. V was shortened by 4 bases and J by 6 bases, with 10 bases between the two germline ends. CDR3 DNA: TGTGCCAGCTCACTCATGGGGAGCGAGCAGTACTTC. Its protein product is CASSLMGSEQYF.

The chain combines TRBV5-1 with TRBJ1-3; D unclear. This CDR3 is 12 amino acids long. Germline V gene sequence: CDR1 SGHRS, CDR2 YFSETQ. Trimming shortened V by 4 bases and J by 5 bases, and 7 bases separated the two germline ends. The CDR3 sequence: CASSQDRNTIYF. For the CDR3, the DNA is TGCGCCAGCAGCCAAGACAGAAACACCATATATTTT.

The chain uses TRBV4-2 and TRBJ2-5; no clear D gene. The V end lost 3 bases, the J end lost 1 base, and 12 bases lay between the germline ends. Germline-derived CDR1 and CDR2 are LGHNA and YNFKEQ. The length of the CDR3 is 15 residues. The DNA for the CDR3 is TGTGCCAGCAGCCAGACCCCTGGCGGCCAAGAGACCCAGTACTTC. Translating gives CASSQTPGGQETQYF.

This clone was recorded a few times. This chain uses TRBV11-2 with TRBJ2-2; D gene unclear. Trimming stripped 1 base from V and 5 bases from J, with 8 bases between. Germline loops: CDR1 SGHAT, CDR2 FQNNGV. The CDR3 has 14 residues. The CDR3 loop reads CASSLVLITGELFF. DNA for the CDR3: TGTGCCAGCAGCTTAGTACTGATTACCGGGGAGCTGTTTTTT.

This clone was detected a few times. CDR3 sequence (DNA): TGTGCCAGCAGCCAAGAATGGGCGGGGGCCTACGAGCAGTACTTC. It yields the protein CASSQEWAGAYEQYF. The chain has TRBV4-2 and TRBJ2-7, with 7 bases lining up with TRBD2. With V trimmed by 0 bases and J by 2 bases, 4 bases remained unmatched. The germline V gene encodes CDR1 LGHNA and CDR2 YNFKEQ. The CDR3 totals 15 residues.

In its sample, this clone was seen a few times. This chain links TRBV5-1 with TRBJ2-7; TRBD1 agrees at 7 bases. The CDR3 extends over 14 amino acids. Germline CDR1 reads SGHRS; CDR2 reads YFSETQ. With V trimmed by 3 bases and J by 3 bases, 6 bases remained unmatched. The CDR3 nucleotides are TGCGCCAGCAGCTGGACAGGCTCCAGCTACGAGCAGTACTTC. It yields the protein CASSWTGSSYEQYF.

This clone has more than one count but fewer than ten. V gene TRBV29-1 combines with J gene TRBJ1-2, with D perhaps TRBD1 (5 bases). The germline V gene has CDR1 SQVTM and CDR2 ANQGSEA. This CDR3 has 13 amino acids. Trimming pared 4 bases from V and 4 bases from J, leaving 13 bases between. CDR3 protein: CSVARGEGYGYTF. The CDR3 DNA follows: TGCAGCGTTGCCCGGGGGGAGGGCTATGGCTACACCTTC. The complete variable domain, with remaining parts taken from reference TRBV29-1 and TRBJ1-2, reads SAVISQKPSRDICQRGTSLTIQCQVDSQVTMMFWYRQQPGQSLTLIATANQGSEATYESGFVIDKFPISRPNLTFSTLTVSNMSPEDSSIYLCSVARGEGYGYTFGSGTRLTVV.

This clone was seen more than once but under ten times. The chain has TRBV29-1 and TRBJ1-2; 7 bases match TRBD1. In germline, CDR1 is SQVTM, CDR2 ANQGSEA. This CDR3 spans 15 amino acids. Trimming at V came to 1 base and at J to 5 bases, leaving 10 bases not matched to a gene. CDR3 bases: TGCAGCGTTGAAGGGGGGGCGACAGGGCGGTATGGCTACACCTTC. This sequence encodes CSVEGGATGRYGYTF. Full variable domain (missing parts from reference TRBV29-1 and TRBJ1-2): SAVISQKPSRDICQRGTSLTIQCQVDSQVTMMFWYRQQPGQSLTLIATANQGSEATYESGFVIDKFPISRPNLTFSTLTVSNMSPEDSSIYLCSVEGGATGRYGYTFGSGTRLTVV.